Shown below are 8 T cell receptor beta chains from a single sample sequenced in a study of Graves' ophthalmopathy and Graves' hyperthyroidism. From RNA, the CDR3 regions of TCR beta chains were amplified and sequenced. Second-round multiplex PCR came after a first-round RT-PCR that employed HTBI primers. TCRdb reprocessed the multiplex PCR reads via MiXCR and lists one record per CDR3 protein. The sample includes about 740,000 distinct CDR3 sequences, roughly two fifths of them seen just once. Sequencing was carried out using peripheral blood. These receptors came from an adult man with Graves' ophthalmopathy.

This clonotype was counted many times. CDR3 sequence: CASSIKTSNTEAFF. CDR3 bases: TGTGCCAGTAGTATTAAGACTTCGAACACTGAAGCTTTCTTT. V and J are TRBV19 and TRBJ1-1; no clear D. The V end was cut by 3 bases, the J end by 1 base, with 9 bases between. Looked up from germline, CDR1 is LNHDA and CDR2 is SQIVND (reference sequence). This CDR3 is built from 14 residues.

In this sample, this clonotype turned up many times. This CDR3 reads CASSPDSNNSPLHF. In DNA, the CDR3 is TGTGCCAGCAGCCCAGACAGTAATAATTCACCCCTCCACTTT. J is TRBJ1-6 and V is TRBV7-9; a possible D gene is TRBD1 (5 bases). V dropped 5 bases and J dropped 5 bases, with 10 bases sitting between them. From germline, CDR1 is SEHNR and CDR2 FQNEAQ (reference sequence). The CDR3 consists of 14 residues.

V gene TRBV5-1 combines with J gene TRBJ2-7, with 12 bases matching TRBD2. Trimming removed 2 bases from V and 2 bases from J; junction bases left unmatched: 5. Germline lookup yields CDR1 SGHRS and CDR2 YFSETQ. The CDR3 extends over 16 amino acids. The DNA of the CDR3 is TGCGCCAGCAGCTTTCTAGCGGGAGGGTCTACCTACGAGCAGTACTTC. Its protein is CASSFLAGGSTYEQYF. The whole variable domain, filled in from reference TRBV5-1 and TRBJ2-7, reads KAGVTQTPRYLIKTRGQQVTLSCSPISGHRSVSWYQQTPGQGLQFLFEYFSETQRNKGNFPGRFSGRQFSNSRSEMNVSTLELGDSALYLCASSFLAGGSTYEQYFGPGTRLTVT.

V and J are TRBV6-5 and TRBJ2-7; 7 positions agree with TRBD2. J lost 4 bases, V lost 8 bases, and 5 bases had no gene match. Germline CDR1 and CDR2: MNHEY and SVGAGI. The CDR3 has 12 amino acids. CDR3 nucleotide sequence: TGTGCCAGCGTTGGCGGGGGTTACGAGCAGTACTTC. The encoded protein is CASVGGGYEQYF.

This clonotype appeared a few times. V and J are TRBV19 and TRBJ1-1; D is perhaps TRBD1 (6 bases). Trimming took off 5 bases at V and 11 bases at J, with 18 bases between the two ends. The CDR3 runs 13 residues. The germline V gene encodes CDR1 LNHDA and CDR2 SQIVND (reference sequence). The chain's CDR3 is CASSPQTGKDAFF. As DNA, the CDR3 is TGTGCCAGTAGTCCTCAGACAGGAAAGGATGCTTTCTTT.

A note on this clonotype: Here the CDR3 omits its conserved ending phenylalanine or tryptophan, so a read error is the likely source. The chain has TRBV5-6 and TRBJ2-5; TRBD1 matches 9 bases. The CDR3 spans 14 residues. Germline V gene data show CDR1 as SGHDT and CDR2 as YYEEEE. V was pared by 5 bases and J by 4 bases, with 6 bases of the junction left unmatched. The DNA of the CDR3 is TGTGCCAGCAGGGGTAGGGACAGGGTAGAGACCCAGTACCTC. Its translation is CASRGRDRVETQYL.

The gene calls are TRBV20-1 and TRBJ2-7; D possibly corresponds to TRBD1 (6 bases). The CDR3 contains 14 residues. In germline, CDR1 is DFQATT, CDR2 SNEGSKA (reference sequence). Trimming stripped 4 bases from V and 2 bases from J, with 15 bases between. The CDR3 loop is CSATGVGSTYEQYF. The CDR3 nucleotides are TGCAGTGCTACAGGGGTAGGTTCCACCTACGAGCAGTACTTC.

The V gene is TRBV7-2, the J gene TRBJ1-1; perhaps TRBD1 as D (5 bases). Looked up from germline, CDR1 is SGHTA and CDR2 is FQGNSA. V gave up 7 bases and J gave up 7 bases, with 19 bases separating them. This CDR3 comprises 14 residues. CDR3 in amino acids: CASTLGAGYVEAFF. The CDR3 DNA reads TGTGCCAGCACCCTAGGGGCAGGGTATGTTGAAGCTTTCTTT. The entire variable domain, with the rest obtained from reference TRBV7-2 and TRBJ1-1, is as follows: GAGVSQSPSNKVTEKGKDVELRCDPISGHTALYWYRQSLGQGLEFLIYFQGNSAPDKSGLPSDRFSAERTGGSVSTLTIQRTQQEDSAVYLCASTLGAGYVEAFFGQGTRLTVV.